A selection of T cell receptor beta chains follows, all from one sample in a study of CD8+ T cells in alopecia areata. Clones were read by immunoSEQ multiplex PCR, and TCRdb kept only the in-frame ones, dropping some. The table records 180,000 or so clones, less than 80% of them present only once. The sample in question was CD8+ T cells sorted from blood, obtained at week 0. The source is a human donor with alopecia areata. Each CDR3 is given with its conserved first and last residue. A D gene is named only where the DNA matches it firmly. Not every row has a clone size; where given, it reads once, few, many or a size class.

CASSLSGQDYGYTF,TGTGCCAGCAGTTTATCGGGACAGGACTATGGCTACACCTTC,TRBD1,TRBV27,TRBJ1-2,once
CASSGEQGLSTDTQYF,TGTGCCAGCAGCGGTGAACAGGGTTTGAGCACAGATACGCAGTATTTT,-,TRBV7-9,TRBJ2-3,-
CASSPPRTGGNSGANVLTF,TGTGCCAGCAGCCCTCCCCGGACAGGGGGAAACTCTGGGGCCAACGTCCTGACTTTC,TRBD1,TRBV7-9,TRBJ2-6,-
CASSSGPNTGELFF,TGTGCCAGCAGTTCGGGCCCAAACACCGGGGAGCTGTTTTTT,-,TRBV5-6,TRBJ2-2,-
CATSRDLGPNQPQHF,TGTGCCACCAGCAGAGATTTGGGGCCGAATCAGCCCCAGCATTTT,-,TRBV15,TRBJ1-5,once
CASSLSGSENEKLFF,TGTGCCAGCAGCCTAAGTGGCAGCGAGAATGAAAAACTGTTTTTT,-,TRBV9,TRBJ1-4,-
CASIGLGGYNEQFF,TGTGCCAGCATAGGACTAGGGGGGTACAATGAGCAGTTCTTC,-,TRBV25-1,TRBJ2-1,-
CSVRLQSYEQYF,TGCAGCGTTCGACTGCAGTCCTACGAGCAGTACTTC,-,TRBV29-1,TRBJ2-7,few
CASSPYRKGETQYF,TGTGCCAGCTCACCCTATCGGAAGGGGGAGACCCAGTACTTC,-,TRBV18,TRBJ2-5,-
CSAPYTGELFF,TGCAGTGCCCCGTACACCGGGGAGCTGTTTTTT,-,TRBV20-1,TRBJ2-2,once
CASSLELQETQYF,TGCGCCAGCAGCTTGGAGCTCCAAGAGACCCAGTACTTC,-,TRBV5-1,TRBJ2-5,-
CASSLTGPQPQHF,TGTGCCAGCAGTTTAACAGGGCCTCAGCCCCAGCATTTT,-,TRBV27,TRBJ1-5,-
CAWSGRLEAFF,TGTGCCTGGAGTGGACGTCTTGAAGCTTTCTTT,-,TRBV30,TRBJ1-1,few
CAWSVPEVGGTEAFF,TGTGCCTGGAGCGTCCCCGAGGTAGGGGGAACTGAAGCTTTCTTT,-,TRBV30,TRBJ1-1,-
CASSFTAEQFF,TGTGCCAGCAGCTTCACCGCCGAGCAGTTCTTC,-,TRBV11-3,TRBJ2-1,few
CASSIQGNTGELFF,TGTGCCAGCTCAATACAGGGGAACACCGGGGAGCTGTTTTTT,-,TRBV25-1,TRBJ2-2,-
CASGSRYTF,TGTGCCAGCGGCAGTCGCTACACCTTC,-,TRBV2,TRBJ1-2,few
CASSLRERLNTGELFF,TGTGCCAGCAGCCTGAGGGAGCGGCTGAACACCGGGGAGCTGTTTTTT,-,TRBV7-9,TRBJ2-2,-
CASSVANGDEAFF,TGTGCCAGCAGCGTCGCAAACGGCGACGAAGCTTTCTTT,-,TRBV9,TRBJ1-1,-
CAWSDGGAGNTIYF,TGTGCCTGGAGCGACGGGGGTGCTGGAAACACCATATATTTT,-,TRBV30,TRBJ1-3,-
CASSQDLETQYF,TGCGCCAGCAGCCAAGATTTGGAGACCCAGTACTTC,-,TRBV4-1,TRBJ2-5,-
CASSPQGDGETQYF,TGTGCCAGCAGTCCCCAGGGTGATGGAGAGACCCAGTACTTC,-,TRBV6-5,TRBJ2-5,-
CAHSDGGNYGYTF,TGTGCCCACTCCGACGGGGGGAACTATGGCTACACCTTC,-,TRBV30,TRBJ1-2,-
CASSDPLGTDGTDTQYF,TGTGCCAGCAGTGACCCTCTCGGAACTGACGGCACAGATACGCAGTATTTT,-,TRBV2,TRBJ2-3,few
CASSVDGTDEQYF,TGTGCCAGCAGCGTAGACGGGACAGACGAGCAGTATTTT,TRBD1,TRBV9,TRBJ2-3,-
CAWKGTGGRDTQYF,TGTGCCTGGAAGGGCACAGGGGGACGAGATACGCAGTATTTT,TRBD1,TRBV30,TRBJ2-3,once
CASSIAGAGANVLTF,TGTGCCAGTAGTATAGCAGGGGCTGGGGCCAACGTCCTGACTTTC,-,TRBV19,TRBJ2-6,once
CASSLAPAGYEQYF,TGTGCCAGCAGCTTGGCTCCCGCAGGCTACGAGCAGTACTTC,-,TRBV5-6,TRBJ2-7,-
CASSDEKSSYNEQFF,TGTGCCAGCAGTGACGAGAAAAGCTCCTACAATGAGCAGTTCTTC,-,TRBV2,TRBJ2-1,-
CASSGPSGNGYTF,TGCGCCAGCAGCGGACCTTCAGGGAATGGCTACACCTTC,-,TRBV5-1,TRBJ1-2,-
CASSVGRGLTEAFF,TGTGCCAGCAGCGTAGGCAGAGGCTTAACTGAAGCTTTCTTT,-,TRBV9,TRBJ1-1,-
CASSSHSSFSYNEQFF,TGTGCCAGCAGCTCCCACAGCTCCTTTTCCTACAATGAGCAGTTCTTC,-,TRBV25-1,TRBJ2-1,-
CASSPRWGHEQFF,TGTGCCAGCAGCCCGAGGTGGGGGCATGAGCAGTTCTTC,-,TRBV7-8,TRBJ2-1,few
CASRTGTEAFF,TGCGCCAGCAGGACCGGGACAGAGGCTTTCTTT,TRBD1,TRBV5-1,TRBJ1-1,-
CSVEETGRLNEKLFF,TGCAGCGTTGAAGAAACCGGACGGCTTAATGAAAAACTGTTTTTT,-,TRBV29-1,TRBJ1-4,-
CASGQGNNSPLHF,TGTGCCAGCGGGCAGGGGAATAATTCACCCCTCCACTTT,-,TRBV6-5,TRBJ1-6,-
CASSQETNTQYF,TGTGCCAGCAGCCAAGAAACTAATACGCAGTATTTT,-,TRBV9,TRBJ2-3,-
CASSWSGGLNEQFF,TGTGCCAGCAGTTGGAGCGGGGGACTCAATGAGCAGTTCTTC,TRBD2,TRBV27,TRBJ2-1,-
CSVWDSPSVNYGYTF,TGCAGCGTGTGGGACAGCCCATCGGTTAACTATGGCTACACCTTC,TRBD1,TRBV29-1,TRBJ1-2,few
CASSLVDSGYEQYF,TGTGCCAGCAGCCTGGTGGACTCCGGATACGAGCAGTACTTC,-,TRBV13,TRBJ2-7,once
CASNGYGYTF,TGTGCCAGCAACGGGTATGGCTACACCTTC,-,TRBV2,TRBJ1-2,-
CSEGQGNEQFF,TGCAGCGAAGGACAAGGAAATGAGCAGTTCTTC,-,TRBV29-1,TRBJ2-1,-
CAWARGYEQYF,TGTGCCTGGGCCAGGGGTTACGAGCAGTACTTC,-,TRBV30,TRBJ2-7,-
CASSFSLGGDTQYF,TGCGCCAGCAGCTTCAGTCTAGGTGGGGATACGCAGTATTTT,-,TRBV5-1,TRBJ2-3,few
CASSYIAGGNNEQFF,TGTGCCAGCAGTTATATAGCGGGGGGTAACAATGAGCAGTTCTTC,TRBD2,TRBV6-5,TRBJ2-1,-
CASSITGHVYEQYF,TGTGCCAGCAGTATCACCGGACATGTCTACGAGCAGTACTTC,-,TRBV6-1,TRBJ2-7,-
CASSLGGYYSEAFF,TGTGCCAGCAGCTTAGGAGGGTATTATAGTGAAGCTTTCTTT,-,TRBV7-2,TRBJ1-1,-
CAWSTRGNTEAFF,TGTGCCTGGAGCACTCGGGGAAACACTGAAGCTTTCTTT,-,TRBV30,TRBJ1-1,-
CASSERGGLAIQETQYF,TGTGCCAGCAGTGAAAGGGGGGGACTAGCGATCCAAGAGACCCAGTACTTC,TRBD2,TRBV6-1,TRBJ2-5,-
CASSVGAGPQHF,TGTGCCAGCAGCGTCGGAGCAGGGCCCCAGCATTTT,-,TRBV5-6,TRBJ1-5,few
CASSGRQGPSYEQYF,TGTGCCAGCAGTGGCCGACAGGGACCCTCCTACGAGCAGTACTTC,TRBD1,TRBV25-1,TRBJ2-7,-
CASSVSGGPLDTQYF,TGTGCCAGCAGCGTATCGGGGGGGCCTTTAGATACGCAGTATTTT,TRBD2,TRBV9,TRBJ2-3,-
CASSLAGTSGRNEQFF,TGTGCCAGCAGCTTAGCCGGGACTAGCGGCCGAAATGAGCAGTTCTTC,TRBD2,TRBV13,TRBJ2-1,-
CASSDWQTELYEQYF,TGTGCCAGCAGTGACTGGCAGACGGAATTATACGAGCAGTACTTC,-,TRBV25-1,TRBJ2-7,-
CASSEALSLYTEAFF,TGTGCCAGCAGTGAAGCGCTGTCACTGTACACTGAAGCTTTCTTT,-,TRBV2,TRBJ1-1,-
CASSHKREMGTSGSYNEQFF,TGTGCCAGCAGCCATAAACGCGAAATGGGGACTAGCGGGAGCTACAATGAGCAGTTCTTC,TRBD2,TRBV7-6,TRBJ2-1,-
CSVELPGSYEQYF,TGCAGCGTTGAATTACCGGGTTCCTACGAGCAGTACTTC,-,TRBV29-1,TRBJ2-7,-